This entry features one T cell receptor (beta chain) sequence. This CDR3 contains 15 residues. Looked up from germline, CDR1 is SGHRS and CDR2 is YFSETQ. V was clipped by 0 bases and J by 9 bases; unmatched bases: 9. These data come from a study of blood T cell repertoires in COVID-19. Overall study: Acute-phase and convalescent COVID-19 samples originated in the United States, Italy and Spain.

Produced via immunoSEQ multiplex PCR; TCRdb's table is partial and in-frame only. The sample carries over 200,000 clones, roughly 84% recorded once. The clonotype was recovered from a man aged 40-55 years with active or convalescent COVID-19. The chain has TRBV5-1 and TRBJ1-1, with 9 bases fitting TRBD1. The sample consisted of peripheral blood. This CDR3 is CASSLGTGDREKAFF. In nucleotides, the CDR3 is TGCGCCAGCAGCTTGGGGACAGGGGATCGGGAAAAAGCTTTCTTT.